This T cell receptor (beta chain) came from a study of blood T cell repertoires in COVID-19. The count of this clone is one. Original methodology: Reference gene primer amplification yielded estimated nucleated cell counts. Sequencing was performed with immunoSEQ multiplex PCR; in TCRdb, only in-frame clones are kept and a portion is missing. V, J and clone size are those of that table, while D and trimming were read from the DNA. This table holds 180,000 or so clones, approximately 80% found once. Those who participated ranged in age from about 18 to 89 years and resided in roughly 26 US areas. Symptom resolution, clearance, or two negative PCRs marked the recovered donors of Cohort 3. Material for sequencing was PBMCs or T cells enriched from blood (not recorded which). The sequence was collected from a woman aged 55-70 years who had recovered from COVID-19.

CDR3 amino acids: CASRLGTGALYGYTF. Written as DNA, the CDR3 is TGTGCCAGCAGACTGGGGACAGGGGCCCTATATGGCTACACCTTC. The chain employs TRBV6-5 and TRBJ1-2; 10 nucleotides line up with TRBD1. The V gene end was trimmed by 6 bases and the J gene end by 5 bases; junction bases not matched to a gene: 9. This CDR3 comprises 15 residues. Germline V gives CDR1 MNHEY, CDR2 SVGAGI.